A selection of T cell receptor beta chains follows, all from one sample in a study of cytomegalovirus exposure and HLA in healthy donors. Sequencing used immunoSEQ multiplex PCR; TCRdb keeps in-frame clones, though not all of them. The table records about 82,000 clones, around 84% of them present only once. Sequencing was performed on PBMCs. The receptors come from a man between 70 and 80 years old in good health and CMV-seropositive. CDR3s include the opening cysteine and the closing phenylalanine or tryptophan. A D gene is named only where the DNA matches it firmly. Clone size is not always given. Where it is, it says once, few, many or a class for expanded clones.

clone size,V gene,D gene,J gene,CDR3 length,CDR3 DNA,CDR3 protein
NA,TRBV7-8,NA,TRBJ1-5,14,TGTGCCAGCAGCCTCGGCGGGAAAGATCAGCCCCAGCATTTT,CASSLGGKDQPQHF
NA,TRBV29-1,TRBD1,TRBJ2-5,14,TGCAGCGTTCTCGGACAGGGTGGTGTGGAGACCCAGTACTTC,CSVLGQGGVETQYF
NA,TRBV11-1,TRBD2,TRBJ2-3,17,TGTGCCAGCAGCCAGGGACTAGCGGGAGTGAGCACAGATACGCAGTATTTT,CASSQGLAGVSTDTQYF
NA,TRBV7-8,TRBD2,TRBJ2-7,16,TGTGCCAGCAGCTTAGCGAGGTTAGCGGGAAACTACGAGCAGTACTTC,CASSLARLAGNYEQYF
NA,TRBV9,NA,TRBJ1-6,14,TGTGCCAGCAGCGTAGGGGCGGGCAGTTCACCCCTCCACTTT,CASSVGAGSSPLHF
NA,TRBV10-3,NA,TRBJ1-5,14,TGTGCCATCAGTGATGGGTCAGGTGTACAGCCCCAGCATTTT,CAISDGSGVQPQHF
NA,TRBV2,NA,TRBJ1-5,15,TGTGCCAGCAGTGAATGGACAGCCGTTTCACAGCCCCAGCATTTT,CASSEWTAVSQPQHF
NA,TRBV27,NA,TRBJ1-2,13,TGTGCCAGCAGGTCTCAGGGTTTAAATGGCTACACCTTC,CASRSQGLNGYTF
NA,TRBV7-2,NA,TRBJ2-1,11,TGTGCCAGCAGCATTTACGGGGAGCAGTTCTTC,CASSIYGEQFF
NA,TRBV10-2,TRBD2,TRBJ2-5,16,TGCGCCAGCAGTGAGCTTAAACTAGCGGGAGGAGAGACCCAGTACTTC,CASSELKLAGGETQYF
NA,TRBV28,NA,TRBJ2-2,14,TGTGCCAGCAGTGAACGACTAAACACCGGGGAGCTGTTTTTT,CASSERLNTGELFF
NA,TRBV6-5,TRBD1,TRBJ2-1,15,TGTGCCAGCAGGATAACCGGGACAGGGGCCAATGAGCAGTTCTTC,CASRITGTGANEQFF
few,TRBV4-1,NA,TRBJ1-5,16,TGCGCCAGCAGCCCAAGCGCAGTTAATAGCAATCAGCCCCAGCATTTT,CASSPSAVNSNQPQHF